The clone carrying this TCR beta chain was picked up one time. Its antigen is not identified. The sample originates from a study of cytomegalovirus exposure and HLA in healthy donors. In the PCR, 60 Vbeta and 13 Jbeta primers were used. Data came from immunoSEQ multiplex PCR; TCRdb stores just in-frame clones and leaves some out. The sample consists of tens of thousands of clones, approximately 80% of them appearing once. With V trimmed by 5 bases and J by 2 bases, 1 base remained unmatched. CDR3 size: 16 residues. Germline V gene sequence: CDR1 MDHEN, CDR2 SYDVKM. Study-level points and caveats: From TCR beta sequences, most subjects' HLA-A and HLA-B alleles were reportedly predicted accurately.

The sample consisted of PBMCs. The sequence was obtained from a human donor in good health. The chain combines TRBV28 with TRBJ2-1; the match to TRBD2 covers 15 bases. CDR3 protein: CASSRTSGRAYNEQFF. Written as DNA, the CDR3 is TGTGCCAGCAGTCGGACTAGCGGGAGGGCCTACAATGAGCAGTTCTTC.